This TCR beta chain was sequenced in a study of cytomegalovirus exposure and HLA in healthy donors (dated by TCRdb to 2015 to 2018). About the study as a whole: In an earlier analysis of approximately 500 of the donors, 276 Gb of sequence data and 100 million or so unique TCR beta sequences from some 170 million T cells were reported. Donor age, sex, ethnicity and CMV serostatus were collected together with the repertoire data. The later analysis used no new phenotypic data to find candidate immune exposures, relying instead on TCR beta sequences and their occurrence across donors. The T cell repertoires of 666 subjects were profiled by immunosequencing and related to cytomegalovirus serostatus. Every repertoire in the discovery cohort had been generated on one and the same sequencing platform. Five DR-DQ haplotypes were treated as single units for association and clustering because of strong linkage in the cohort. Around 300 gigabases of sequencing data and some 85 million unique TCR sequences were included in an early release covering roughly 600 HLA-typed donors. Typing coverage varied by locus: about 629-630 donors for A, B, C, DRB1 and DQB1; approximately 560 for DQA1; approximately 570 for DPA1; some 470 for DPB1. A later genetic analysis used genome-wide SNP genotypes for about 65% of the roughly 700 donors, treating that subset as a discovery cohort. The aim of the study was to test whether cataloging public T cell receptors could identify signatures of past pathogen exposure. HLA typing covered class I and class II loci at four-digit resolution. The study combined high-throughput TCR immunosequencing, statistical association of individual TCRs with disease status, and machine learning to predict cytomegalovirus infection status. In a later analysis, previously published TCR beta repertoires from 666 donors were re-analyzed and high-resolution HLA genotyping was added so that TCR occurrence patterns could be studied. A separate validation cohort of some 130 different subjects was used in addition to the 666-subject first cohort. Among 398 genotyped donors of the cohort, an average of 235,054 unique TCR beta nucleotide sequences were sequenced per donor, around a sixth of them non-productive. In an earlier analysis of more than 550 of the donors, high-throughput TCR beta sequencing was used to judge whether each TCR beta V gene segment behaved as functional or pseudogenic. Among the roughly 400 genotyped donors, approximately 76% belonged to the genetic ancestry cluster associated with self-reported Caucasian donors. Broader findings and caveats from the paper: A cluster of highly shared sequence variants was judged likely to be a technical artifact of the sequencing pipeline. In a later analysis, HLA-associated TCR beta chains showed more clonal expansion and lower generation probabilities than non-associated chains that were equally common. The classifier was reported to diagnose cytomegalovirus status with high specificity and sensitivity in both the original cohort and the validation cohort. Roughly uniform sequencing depth across donors was assumed in presence/absence analyses, although this assumption may not hold. In a later genetic analysis, fewer N-insertions in productive TCRs were reported among donors in an Asian-associated ancestry cluster than the approximately 670-donor mean. The 87-base-pair reads could not distinguish some IMGT-functional V segments, including TRBV6-2 and TRBV6-3, so those segments were excluded. According to a later analysis, parvovirus B19, influenza, CMV and Epstein-Barr virus appeared linked to several top co-occurrence clusters. In an earlier analysis of some 540 of the donors, most TCR beta V segments appeared in productive rearrangements about 87% or about 30% of the time, broadly matching IMGT annotations. V-gene and J-gene trimming of TCR beta chains was associated with a missense DCLRE1C variant in a later genetic analysis, and the association was replicated in an independent cohort. Assigning TCR associations to individual alleles was difficult when HLA alleles, especially DR and DQ, strongly co-occurred. Linkage disequilibrium might explain the correlated functional status among segregating V segments, but an unknown experimental factor could not be ruled out. In a later analysis, TCR association rates were found to vary across HLA loci, with the most associated TCRs seen for DRB1 alleles and the fewest for HLA-C alleles. The cohort was sequenced for TCR beta chains only, and without alpha or paired-chain data the features that could be detected were limited. While some public TCRs were present in many individuals, most TCR sequences turned up only very rarely across donors. According to the authors, the approach could potentially be generalized to other disease states and immunological phenotypes. A further reported finding was that TCR beta sequences accurately predicted the HLA-A and HLA-B alleles for most subjects in the first cohort. Because HLA typing was missing for some donors at each locus, association tests included only the typed subset. According to a later analysis, most CMV-associated TCR beta chains appeared to be HLA-restricted, and the HLA associations seemed to be driven largely by CMV exposure. In vitro tests confirmed that three of the cytomegalovirus-associated TCR beta chains recognize cytomegalovirus antigens. CMV serostatus was the only immune exposure information available for the cohort. A later analysis associated 16,951 TCR beta sequences with specific HLA alleles at a false discovery rate of 0.05. Because counts were too low, roughly 17 rarely observed V segments, including chromosome 9 orphons, were left out of the earlier analysis of several hundred of the donors. The study listed 150 to 200 TCR beta chains as associated with cytomegalovirus.

The library was obtained by the immunoSEQ multiplex PCR assay. A mixture of 60 forward primers for TCR Vbeta segments and 13 reverse primers for TCR Jbeta segments was used in the multiplex PCR. Amplification of the CDR3 region of rearranged TCR beta genes was performed with a multiplex PCR assay on genomic DNA. The Illumina HiSeq System was used to sequence the amplified TCR beta libraries as 87-base-pair reads. Regarding the original processing steps: In a later analysis, tens of millions of unique TCR beta chains were counted across the 500 to 850 repertoires, and roughly 10 million of these chains were shared by at least two donors. Raw reads were error-corrected and collapsed into unique sequences by a nearest-neighbor algorithm in which closely related sequences were merged to remove PCR and sequencing errors. To assign V, D and J gene segments, CDR3 sequences were aligned to IMGT reference sequences. Each retained sequence needed at least a six-nucleotide match to both a V gene segment and a J gene segment. A rearrangement counted as productive if the CDR3 had no stop codons and remained in frame with V and J, and every other rearrangement counted as non-productive. CDR3 was defined according to IMGT convention as the region running from the second conserved V-encoded cysteine to the conserved J-encoded phenylalanine. Sequences without an unambiguous match to a single V gene segment were excluded from the earlier analysis of several hundred of the donors. In an earlier analysis of a few hundred of the donors, V segments were called functional above 56.7% productive rearrangements and were called segregating when the between-donor standard deviation exceeded 5%. A statistical classification framework was developed to diagnose cytomegalovirus status using the catalog of TCR beta chain sequences. In a later analysis, TCR nucleotide sequences were compared against IMGT/GENE-DB human TR gene sequences so that V and J genes could be assigned. In a later analysis, CDR3 sequences and most-parsimonious VDJ recombination scenarios were assigned using the TCRdist pipeline. In a later analysis, each TCR beta chain was defined by its CDR3 amino acid sequence together with its V-gene family, and reads lacking a unique V-gene family were excluded. As a way to deal with suspected cross-contamination and a sequencing artifact, a later analysis dropped more than 500 nucleotide sequences that were highly shared and had low generation probability. In a later analysis, a clonal expansion index was calculated for each public chain from normalized within-repertoire ranks of inferred template counts. In a later analysis, generation probabilities were computed with a VDJ recombination model fitted to out-of-frame rearrangements, and the resulting probabilities were checked against IGoR. Hypergeometric tests were used in a later analysis to score TCR-TCR, TCR-HLA and TCR-CMV co-occurrence, with a repertoire-size bias correction applied to the TCR pairs. A later analysis estimated false discovery rates by permuting HLA or CMV assignments 20 times. In a later analysis, co-occurring TCRs were grouped using DBSCAN, and TCRdist sequence similarity was added for clustering within HLA-allele-positive subsets. For co-occurrence clustering, repertoires with fewer than 30,000 or more than 120,000 public chains were excluded, along with roughly five repertoires with anomalous nucleotide sharing. TCRdb's version of the immuneACCESS table is confined to in-frame rearrangements and falls short of the full clone set. An unresolved V gene accounts for under half of the shortfall where checked; the remainder is of unknown origin. D and trimming were read from the DNA, whereas the V and J calls and clone size are those reported in that table. The sample yields about 98,000 clones; around two thirds were counted once. The ten most abundant clones make up 1.5% to 2% of the sample.

The cohort was made up of 500 to 800 healthy bone marrow donors. At the time of sampling, all cohort members were nominally healthy, though unrecorded immune exposures were likely present. The donor was CMV seronegative and belonged to the group of 352 seronegative cohort members. Each donor provided a peripheral blood sample, and peripheral blood mononuclear cells were used for TCR beta sequencing. The Qiagen DNeasy Blood Extraction Kit was used to extract genomic DNA from the blood cell samples. The CDR3 covers 17 residues, taking in both the cysteine and the phenylalanine. Just CDR3 DNA is preserved here, 51 bases in frame from base 1. Trimming at the junction amounts to 1 base on V and 3 bases on J, and the germline ends lie 17 bases apart. According to the germline V gene, CDR1 reads SGHDT and CDR2 reads YYEEEE. Turning to this clone: Its antigen is currently not known. Base quality data are lacking; no much larger clone is found one base away.

The TCR was taken from a male donor in good health and CMV-seronegative. The chain couples TRBV5-6 to TRBJ2-1; TRBD2 is a possible D gene, resting on 6 matching bases. The material sequenced was PBMCs. The CDR3 protein: CASSLRFLVADYNEQFF. The base sequence is TGTGCCAGCAGCTTGCGTTTTCTTGTAGCGGACTACAATGAGCAGTTCTTC.